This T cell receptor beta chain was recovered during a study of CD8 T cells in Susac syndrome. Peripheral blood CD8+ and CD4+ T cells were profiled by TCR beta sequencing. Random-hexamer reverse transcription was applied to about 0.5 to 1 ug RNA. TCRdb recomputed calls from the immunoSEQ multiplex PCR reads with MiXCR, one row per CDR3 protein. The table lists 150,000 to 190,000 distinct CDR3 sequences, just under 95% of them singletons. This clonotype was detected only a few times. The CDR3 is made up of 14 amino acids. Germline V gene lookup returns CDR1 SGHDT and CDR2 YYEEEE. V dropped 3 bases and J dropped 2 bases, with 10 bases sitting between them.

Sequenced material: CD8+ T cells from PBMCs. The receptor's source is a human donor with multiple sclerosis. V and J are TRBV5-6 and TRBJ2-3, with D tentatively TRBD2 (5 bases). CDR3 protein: CASSSGADTDTQYF. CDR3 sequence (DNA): TGTGCCAGCAGCTCCGGAGCGGACACAGATACGCAGTATTTT.